The 17 T cell receptor beta chains below come from one sample, sequenced in a study of cytomegalovirus exposure and HLA in healthy donors. Amplification used 60 Vbeta primers and 13 Jbeta primers. Repertoires were generated with immunoSEQ multiplex PCR, while TCRdb's copy carries only in-frame clones and drops some. This repertoire shows 130,000 or so clones, around 77% found once; its top ten account for more than 4%. Sequencing was done on a sample of PBMCs. The receptors shown here come from a male donor in good health and CMV-seropositive.

This clone was seen a few times. The chain recombines TRBV4-1 with TRBJ1-2; 8 bases fit TRBD1. In germline, CDR1 is MGHRA, CDR2 YSYEKL. V trimming: 0 bases; J trimming: 6 bases; junction bases outside the gene matches: 0. This CDR3 comprises 13 residues. The CDR3 is CASSQETGDGYTF. The CDR3 DNA is TGCGCCAGCAGCCAAGAGACAGGGGATGGCTACACCTTC.

As DNA, the CDR3 is TGTGCCAGCAGCTTAGACCTATCGGGGGATGGCTACACCTTC. Its translation is CASSLDLSGDGYTF. This sequence joins TRBV11-1 and TRBJ1-2; TRBD1 might be the D (5 bases). CDR1 and CDR2 from the germline V gene are SGHAT and FQDESV (reference sequence). The CDR3 extends over 14 amino acids. V was trimmed by 1 base and J by 6 bases, leaving 12 bases between them.

The chain uses TRBV19 and TRBJ2-5, with 8 positions matching TRBD1. The CDR3 covers 14 residues. Germline values: CDR1 LNHDA, CDR2 SQIVND (reference sequence). Trimming took 5 bases from V and 2 from J; bases not matched to a gene: 4. The CDR3 sequence: CASSGRTGQETQYF. The CDR3 coding sequence is TGTGCCAGTAGTGGAAGGACAGGGCAAGAGACCCAGTACTTC.

The chain links TRBV28 to TRBJ2-1; a weak D match, TRBD2 (6 bases). V lost 6 bases to trimming and J lost 6 bases, with 18 bases between them. The CDR3 runs to 15 residues. CDR1 is MDHEN, CDR2 SYDVKM, per germline. The CDR3 DNA reads as TGTGCCAGCAGAGCGGGCCTTAGGGGTGGCAATGAGCAGTTCTTC. It encodes CASRAGLRGGNEQFF.

The chain combines TRBV6-1 with TRBJ1-1; 9 nucleotides line up with TRBD1. Germline CDR1 and CDR2: MNHNS and SASEGT. This CDR3 is 15 amino acids long. The V and J ends lost 2 bases and 6 bases, in that order; junction bases with no gene match: 7. This chain's CDR3 is CASSELGQGVSEAFF. The CDR3 DNA reads TGTGCCAGCAGTGAATTGGGACAGGGAGTCTCTGAAGCTTTCTTT.

The V call is TRBV5-1, the J call TRBJ1-6; possible D gene TRBD1, 5 bases. The CDR3 is 14 residues long. Germline values: CDR1 SGHRS, CDR2 YFSETQ. Trimming took 5 bases from V and 6 from J, leaving 12 bases between them. CDR3 bases: TGCGCCAGCAGAGGAGGGACGGTTAATTCACCCCTCCACTTT. Protein: CASRGGTVNSPLHF. The full variable domain, with the rest looked up from reference TRBV5-1 and TRBJ1-6, is KAGVTQTPRYLIKTRGQQVTLSCSPISGHRSVSWYQQTPGQGLQFLFEYFSETQRNKGNFPGRFSGRQFSNSRSEMNVSTLELGDSALYLCASRGGTVNSPLHFGNGTRLTVT.

The chain employs TRBV6-1 and TRBJ1-1, with D perhaps matching TRBD1 (6 bases). CDR1 and CDR2 from the germline V gene are MNHNS and SASEGT. Trimming stripped 3 bases from V and 7 bases from J, with 15 bases between. CDR3 length: 14 residues. The CDR3 nucleotides are TGTGCCAGCAGTGAGCCGGGACAAGCATTTGAAGCTTTCTTT. Translation: CASSEPGQAFEAFF.

The V call is TRBV6-1, the J call TRBJ2-7; D unclear. CDR3 size: 13 residues. Trimming shortened V by 6 bases and J by 0 bases, and 9 bases separated the two germline ends. Germline V lookup: CDR1 MNHNS, CDR2 SASEGT. CDR3 protein: CASSQAPSYEQYF. The CDR3 DNA follows: TGTGCCAGCAGCCAAGCCCCCTCCTACGAGCAGTACTTC.

The count of this clone is one. J is TRBJ1-4 and V is TRBV5-8, with D perhaps matching TRBD1 (6 bases). This CDR3 is 13 amino acids long. Per germline, CDR1 SGHTS and CDR2 YDEGEE. Trimming removed 7 bases from V and 5 bases from J, with 12 bases in between. CDR3 nucleotide sequence: TGTGCCAGCCGAGGCGACAGGAATGAAAAACTGTTTTTT. Its protein product is CASRGDRNEKLFF.

The chain employs TRBV7-8 and TRBJ1-1; D not resolved. This CDR3 has 15 amino acids. The V gene lost 5 bases and the J gene lost 4 bases, with 17 bases spanning the gap. CDR1 is SGHVS and CDR2 is FQNEAQ in the germline V gene. CDR3 coding DNA: TGTGCCAGCAGCCCCCCAAGGAGGCTCGGCACTGAAGCTTTCTTT. The encoded protein is CASSPPRRLGTEAFF.

This chain links TRBV28 with TRBJ2-5; the D gene is possibly TRBD2 (6 bases). Germline CDR1 and CDR2: MDHEN and SYDVKM. The CDR3 is 15 amino acids. Trimming removed 4 bases from V and 2 bases from J, with 14 bases in between. The CDR3 protein is CASSSAGGGQETQYF. The DNA of the CDR3 is TGTGCCAGCAGTTCTGCCGGGGGTGGACAAGAGACCCAGTACTTC.

This rearrangement joins TRBV7-9 to TRBJ2-5; D may be TRBD1 (7 bases). TRBJ2-7 matches the DNA end more closely, so the J call is doubtful. This CDR3 is built from 15 residues. The V gene's germline CDR1 is SEHNR and CDR2 FQNEAQ (reference sequence). The CDR3 is CASSVVRGVRYEQYF. The CDR3 coding sequence is TGTGCCAGCAGCGTGGTCAGGGGGGTACGCTACGAGCAGTACTTC.

This clone was picked up a small number of times. The chain couples TRBV10-3 to TRBJ2-7; D may be TRBD1 (6 bases). CDR1 and CDR2 (germline): ENHRY, SYGVKD. The CDR3 consists of 14 residues. Trimming took 2 bases from V and 5 from J, leaving 13 bases between them. The DNA for the CDR3 is TGTGCCATCAGTGAGGGACAGTCCCGCCACGAGCAGTACTTC. Its protein is CAISEGQSRHEQYF.

Here the CDR3 reads CASSIHAPGTGRGTEAFF. The DNA of the CDR3 is TGTGCCAGTAGTATCCACGCCCCGGGGACAGGGCGTGGGACTGAAGCTTTCTTT. The V gene is TRBV19, the J gene TRBJ1-1, with TRBD1 matching over 9 bases. The CDR3 has 18 residues. Trimming took 3 bases from V and 5 from J; bases not matched to a gene: 16. Germline CDR1 and CDR2: LNHDA and SQIVND (reference sequence).

The rearrangement uses TRBV28 and TRBJ2-7, with 8 bases lining up with TRBD1. Germline loops: CDR1 MDHEN, CDR2 SYDVKM. CDR3 length equals 14 residues. V lost 6 bases and J lost 1; bases outside the gene matches: 5. Here the CDR3 DNA reads TGTGCCAGCAGCGACAGGGGCTCATCCTACGAGCAGTACTTC. Encoded protein: CASSDRGSSYEQYF.

V usage is TRBV28 and J usage is TRBJ2-2; 10 nucleotides match TRBD2. V lost 6 bases and J lost 2; bases outside the gene matches: 6. The CDR3 has 16 amino acids. The germline V gene encodes CDR1 MDHEN and CDR2 SYDVKM. CDR3 in DNA: TGTGCCAGCAGCATTGTAGCGGGGGGAAACACCGGGGAGCTGTTTTTT. It codes for CASSIVAGGNTGELFF.

The chain joins TRBV4-1 to TRBJ1-5; tentatively, D is TRBD1 (5 bases). CDR1 and CDR2 (germline): MGHRA, YSYEKL. The CDR3 has 15 amino acids. V lost 4 bases and J 0 bases, leaving 10 bases between the germline ends. The CDR3 nucleotides read TGCGCCAGCAGCCGACTGGGACTTAGCAATCAGCCCCAGCATTTT. Its translation is CASSRLGLSNQPQHF.